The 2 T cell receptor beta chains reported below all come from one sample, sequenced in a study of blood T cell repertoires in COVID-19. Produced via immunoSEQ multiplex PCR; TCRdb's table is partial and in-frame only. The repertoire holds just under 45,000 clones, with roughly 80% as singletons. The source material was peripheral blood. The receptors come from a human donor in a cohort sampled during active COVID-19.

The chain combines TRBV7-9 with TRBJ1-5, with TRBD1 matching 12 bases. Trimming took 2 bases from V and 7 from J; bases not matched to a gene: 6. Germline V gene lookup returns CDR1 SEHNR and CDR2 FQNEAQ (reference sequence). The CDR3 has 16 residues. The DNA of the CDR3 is TGTGCCAGCAGCTTATCGGGACAGGGGGCATTCCAGCCCCAGCATTTT. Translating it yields CASSLSGQGAFQPQHF. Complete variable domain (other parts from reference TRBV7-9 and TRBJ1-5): DTGVSQNPRHKITKRGQNVTFRCDPISEHNRLYWYRQTLGQGPEFLTYFQNEAQLEKSRLLSDRFSAERPKGSFSTLEIQRTEQGDSAMYLCASSLSGQGAFQPQHFGDGTRLSIL.

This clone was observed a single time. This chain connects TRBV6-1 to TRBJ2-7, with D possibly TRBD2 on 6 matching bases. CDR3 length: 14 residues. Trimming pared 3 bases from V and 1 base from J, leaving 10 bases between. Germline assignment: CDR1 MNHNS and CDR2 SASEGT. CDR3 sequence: CASSDLGGSYEQYV. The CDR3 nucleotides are TGTGCCAGCAGTGATTTGGGGGGATCCTACGAGCAGTACGTC.